The 10 T cell receptor beta chains given below trace back to one sample, sequenced in a study of blood T cell repertoires in COVID-19. TCRdb's copy holds only in-frame clones and misses some; the assay was immunoSEQ multiplex PCR. The sample lists more than 250,000 clones, around four fifths occurring once. Input material: peripheral blood. Every receptor here comes from a man between 60 and 70 years old who had recovered from COVID-19.

The V and J genes are TRBV5-6 and TRBJ2-5, with D possibly matching TRBD2 (6 bases). This CDR3 contains 15 residues. The V end was cut by 4 bases, the J end by 2 bases, with 15 bases between. The germline CDR1 and CDR2 sequences are SGHDT and YYEEEE. The CDR3 bases are TGTGCCAGCAGCCTCATGGGACTCCAACAAGAGACCCAGTACTTC. Translated, it gives CASSLMGLQQETQYF.

This chain connects TRBV11-2 to TRBJ2-5, with D possibly matching TRBD2 (7 bases). Germline CDR1 SGHAT, CDR2 FQNNGV. With 4 bases removed from V and 5 bases from J, the gap between germline ends came to 20 bases. This CDR3 is 16 amino acids long. DNA of the CDR3: TGTGCCAGCAGCTCGGTTTTAGGATCGGGGGGCGAGACCCAGTACTTC. Translation gives CASSSVLGSGGETQYF.

This clone was seen once. The chain has TRBV5-8 and TRBJ2-5, with 14 positions matching TRBD2. Germline-derived CDR1 and CDR2 are SGHTS and YDEGEE. V was clipped by 0 bases and J by 2 bases; unmatched bases: 12. This CDR3 spans 20 amino acids. CDR3 coding DNA: TGTGCCAGCAGCTTGGCTTGGGGGACTAGCGGGAGAGCGGGACAAGAGACCCAGTACTTC. This translates into CASSLAWGTSGRAGQETQYF. Filled out from reference TRBV5-8 and TRBJ2-5, the complete variable domain reads EAGVTQSPTHLIKTRGQQATLRCSPISGHTSVYWYQQALGLGLQFLLWYDEGEERNRGNFPPRFSGRQFPNYSSELNVNALELEDSALYLCASSLAWGTSGRAGQETQYFGPGTRLLVL.

V usage is TRBV3-1 (or the pseudogene TRBV3-2) and J usage is TRBJ1-6; a weak D match, TRBD1 (5 bases). CDR1 LGHDT and CDR2 YNNKEL come from the germline V gene (reference sequence). Trimming took 0 bases from V and 14 from J, leaving 17 bases between them. CDR3 size: 15 residues. Written as DNA, the CDR3 is TGTGCCAGCAGCCAAGATCGCCAGGGAAGTCGAACCCTCCACTTT. This sequence encodes CASSQDRQGSRTLHF.

The rearrangement joins TRBV14 to TRBJ2-1; 8 bases are shared with TRBD1. V lost 4 bases, J lost 3 bases, and 5 bases stayed unmatched. CDR1 and CDR2 (germline): SGHDN, FVKESK. The CDR3 sequence is 15 residues long. CDR3 in amino acids: CASSPGQVHYNEQFF. CDR3 coding DNA: TGTGCCAGCAGCCCGGGACAGGTACACTACAATGAGCAGTTCTTC.

The gene calls are TRBV5-1 and TRBJ1-1; the D gene is possibly TRBD1 (6 bases). Germline values: CDR1 SGHRS, CDR2 YFSETQ. The CDR3 covers 19 residues. V was clipped by 4 bases and J by 2 bases, with 27 bases between them. CDR3 sequence: CASSPVPTVSGTPNTEAFF. DNA for the CDR3: TGCGCCAGCAGCCCGGTCCCGACCGTTTCCGGGACACCTAACACTGAAGCTTTCTTT.

A few counts support this clone. The chain joins TRBV7-8 to TRBJ1-1, with 7 positions matching TRBD1. Germline values: CDR1 SGHVS, CDR2 FQNEAQ. This CDR3 is 17 amino acids long. Unmatched junction bases numbered 8, after V lost 1 base and J lost 0 bases. The CDR3 is CASSLVSGDSLNTEAFF. The CDR3 DNA is TGTGCCAGCAGCTTAGTTTCAGGGGACAGTTTGAACACTGAAGCTTTCTTT.

The chain recombines TRBV29-1 with TRBJ2-2; no definite D call. This CDR3 is built from 14 residues. Germline assignment: CDR1 SQVTM and CDR2 ANQGSEA. The V end was cut by 3 bases, the J end by 0 bases, with 8 bases between. The CDR3 bases are TGCAGCGTTGATGGAGAAGCGAACACCGGGGAGCTGTTTTTT. This encodes CSVDGEANTGELFF.

This chain connects TRBV6-5 to TRBJ2-7; a weak D match, TRBD1 (5 bases). The V gene lost 5 bases and the J gene lost 2 bases, with 10 bases spanning the gap. Germline V gene lookup returns CDR1 MNHEY and CDR2 SVGAGI. CDR3 length: 13 residues. CDR3 sequence reads: CASSNLGAYEQYF. CDR3 nucleotides: TGTGCCAGCAGTAACTTAGGGGCCTACGAGCAGTACTTC.

The V and J genes are TRBV3-1 (or the pseudogene TRBV3-2) and TRBJ2-1; D perhaps matches TRBD2 (5 bases). Germline CDR1 and CDR2: LGHDT and YNNKEL (reference sequence). This CDR3 spans 14 amino acids. Trimming removed 4 bases from V and 9 bases from J, with 16 bases in between. As DNA, the CDR3 is TGTGCCAGCAGCCCGCAGCCCGGAGGTCGTGAGCAGTTCTTC. Protein: CASSPQPGGREQFF.